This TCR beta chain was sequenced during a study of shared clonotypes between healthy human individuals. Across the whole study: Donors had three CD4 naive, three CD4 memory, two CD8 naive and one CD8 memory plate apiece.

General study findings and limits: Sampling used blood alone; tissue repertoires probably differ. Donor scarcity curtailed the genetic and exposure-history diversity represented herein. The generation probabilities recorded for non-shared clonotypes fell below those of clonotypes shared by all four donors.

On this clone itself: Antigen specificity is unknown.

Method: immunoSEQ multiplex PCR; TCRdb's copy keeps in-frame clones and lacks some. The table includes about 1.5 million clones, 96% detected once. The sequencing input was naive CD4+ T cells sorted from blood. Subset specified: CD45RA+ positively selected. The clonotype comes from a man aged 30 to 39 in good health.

The CDR3 spells CASSLADRFRLFF. DNA for the CDR3: TGTGCCAGCAGTTTAGCCGACAGGTTTCGACTGTTTTTT. The rearrangement uses TRBV6-6 and TRBJ1-4; maybe TRBD1 (6 bases). The CDR3 length is 13 residues. Trimming took off 4 bases at V and 13 bases at J, with 16 bases between the two ends. The V gene's germline CDR1 is MNHNY and CDR2 SVGAGI (reference sequence).